This passage covers 17 T cell receptor beta chains from one sample sequenced in a study of vaccination and CD4 T cells after COVID-19. Which antigens these TCRs recognize remains unknown. Sequence data for DNA of cultured CD4+ T cells were generated by the Oncomine TCR Beta short-read assay. TCRdb re-analysed the PCR reads in MiXCR, keeping a single row per CDR3 protein. The data contain under 20,000 distinct CDR3 sequences, about 44% of them singletons. As for treatment: approximately nine-day PBMC culture with coronavirus spike peptide pools or control peptides (ViraFEST assay). Source: CD4+ T cells from blood, cultured in vitro, taken after SARS-CoV-2 vaccination. These receptors were collected from a human donor who had recovered from COVID-19.

This sequence joins TRBV7-2 and TRBJ1-1; a possible D gene is TRBD1 (5 bases). Germline CDR1 reads SGHTA; CDR2 reads FQGNSA. The CDR3 covers 16 residues. Trimming removed 4 bases at V and 4 bases at J, with 19 bases between. CDR3 sequence (DNA): TGTGCCAGCAGCTCGGCGAACGGCGGGGCTGGCACTGAAGCTTTCTTT. It translates to CASSSANGGAGTEAFF.

The chain recombines TRBV6-1 with TRBJ2-4, with a possible D match to TRBD2 (6 bases). Trimming stripped 4 bases from V and 15 bases from J, with 19 bases between. This CDR3 has 13 amino acids. Germline V lookup: CDR1 MNHNS, CDR2 SASEGT. The CDR3 reads CASSVPLAGLGYF. The CDR3 DNA sequence: TGTGCCAGCAGTGTCCCGCTGGCGGGGCTAGGGTACTTC.

The chain recombines TRBV7-3 with TRBJ2-3; 7 bases align to TRBD1. The CDR3 runs 14 residues. V lost 5 bases, J lost 2 bases, and 4 bases stayed unmatched. Germline CDR1 is SGHTA and CDR2 is FQGTGA. The CDR3 DNA follows: TGTGCCAGCAGCCGGGGACAGATCACAGATACGCAGTATTTT. Protein: CASSRGQITDTQYF.

This clonotype was detected only a few times. CDR3 DNA: TGTGCCAGCAGCCGCCTGTTTGGCTACACCTTC. Residues: CASSRLFGYTF. The chain recombines TRBV7-9 with TRBJ1-2; D is undetermined. Germline-derived CDR1 and CDR2 are SEHNR and FQNEAQ (reference sequence). There are 11 residues in the CDR3. With 5 bases removed from V and 7 bases from J, the gap between germline ends came to 8 bases.

There are a few counts of this clonotype. This sequence joins TRBV7-9 and TRBJ2-5, with 12 bases fitting TRBD2. J gave up 4 bases and V 5 bases, and 14 bases lay outside the gene matches. Germline-derived CDR1 and CDR2 are SEHNR and FQNEAQ (reference sequence). The CDR3 has 18 residues. CDR3 residues: CASSQGASGRASGETQYF. The CDR3, as DNA: TGTGCCAGCAGCCAGGGGGCTAGCGGGAGGGCCAGTGGAGAGACCCAGTACTTC.

CDR3 in amino acids: CASSTQWGEDYGYTF. The CDR3 region has the DNA TGTGCCAGCAGCACTCAGTGGGGAGAAGACTATGGCTACACCTTC. The gene calls are TRBV5-5 and TRBJ1-2, with D unclear. Germline loops: CDR1 SGHKS, CDR2 YYEKEE (reference sequence). Trimming took off 4 bases at V and 3 bases at J, with 16 bases between the two ends. This CDR3 contains 15 residues.

J is TRBJ2-2 and V is TRBV6-2 or TRBV6-3; 10 bases match TRBD2. Germline V gene lookup returns CDR1 MNHEY and CDR2 SVGEGT. V was clipped by 5 bases and J by 3 bases; unmatched bases: 6. This CDR3 is 16 amino acids long. The CDR3 sequence is CASSESGGAYTGELFF. In DNA, the CDR3 is TGTGCCAGCAGTGAAAGCGGGGGGGCGTACACCGGGGAGCTGTTTTTT.

This chain uses TRBV20-1 with TRBJ1-1, with TRBD1 matching over 8 bases. CDR1 DFQATT and CDR2 SNEGSKA come from the germline V gene (reference sequence). Germline trimming cut 1 base from V and 1 base from J; bases unmatched to any gene: 8. The CDR3 has 16 residues. In DNA, the CDR3 is TGCAGTGCTAGAGTTCAGGGGGCGTTGGGGAACACTGAAGCTTTCTTT. The encoded protein is CSARVQGALGNTEAFF.

The chain couples TRBV19 to TRBJ1-2; possible D gene TRBD1, 6 bases. The CDR3 is made up of 13 amino acids. The V and J ends lost 10 bases and 7 bases respectively, with 19 bases between them. Germline loops: CDR1 LNHDA, CDR2 SQIVND (reference sequence). The CDR3 loop is CATKGGGHTGYTF. CDR3 bases: TGTGCCACCAAGGGCGGGGGCCATACTGGCTACACCTTC.

The rearrangement links TRBV6-5 to TRBJ2-7, with a weak D call TRBD1 (6 bases). The CDR3 sequence is 15 residues long. V was pared by 0 bases and J by 2 bases, with 11 bases between. The germline gives CDR1 MNHEY, CDR2 SVGAGI. The CDR3 sequence: CASSYSRDIAYEQYF. In DNA form, the CDR3 reads TGTGCCAGCAGTTACTCGAGGGACATTGCCTACGAGCAGTACTTC.

V usage is TRBV11-3 and J usage is TRBJ2-1; D is uncertain. The CDR3 loop spans 12 amino acids. Trimming cost V 5 bases and J 5 bases, with 7 bases left between them. Germline CDR1 is SGHNT and CDR2 is YENEEA. CDR3 sequence (DNA): TGTGCCAGCAGCATTGTCGACAATGAGCAGTTCTTC. Translation: CASSIVDNEQFF.

This clonotype appeared a few times. The chain uses TRBV5-4 and TRBJ1-2; D perhaps matches TRBD1 (5 bases). Per germline, CDR1 SGHNT and CDR2 YYREEE (reference sequence). This CDR3 contains 13 residues. The germline V and J ends were trimmed by 4 bases and 6 bases, with 13 bases remaining between them. The DNA of the CDR3 is TGTGCCAGCAGCCGAAAGGGGAGGGATGGCTACACCTTC. Translated, it gives CASSRKGRDGYTF.

The gene calls are TRBV11-3 and TRBJ2-2, with D possibly matching TRBD2 (5 bases). The CDR3 is made up of 14 amino acids. CDR1 is SGHNT and CDR2 is YENEEA in the germline V gene. Trimming shortened V by 1 base and J by 6 bases, and 9 bases separated the two germline ends. CDR3 in amino acids: CASSLGGESGELFF. The CDR3 nucleotides are TGTGCCAGCAGCTTAGGGGGAGAATCCGGGGAGCTGTTTTTT. Supplemented by reference TRBV11-3 and TRBJ2-2, the full variable domain reads EAGVVQSPRYKIIEKKQPVAFWCNPISGHNTLYWYLQNLGQGPELLIRYENEEAVDDSQLPKDRFSAERLKGVDSTLKIQPAELGDSAVYLCASSLGGESGELFFGEGSRLTVL.

This clonotype came up once. This chain uses TRBV28 with TRBJ2-5; 11 bases match TRBD2. The V and J ends lost 5 bases and 5 bases, in that order; junction bases with no gene match: 13. Per the germline V gene, CDR1 is MDHEN and CDR2 is SYDVKM. This CDR3 is built from 17 residues. The chain's CDR3 is CASSPNLLAGVGETQYF. The DNA for the CDR3 is TGTGCCAGCAGTCCTAACCTACTAGCGGGAGTAGGGGAGACCCAGTACTTC.

This sequence joins TRBV4-3 and TRBJ1-2; D not resolved. Trimming stripped 4 bases from V and 1 base from J, with 13 bases between. The CDR3 spans 15 residues. Germline V lookup: CDR1 LGHNA, CDR2 YSLEER. CDR3 nucleotides: TGCGCCAGCAGCCCGCGGCATAACTTTAACTATGGCTACACCTTC. It encodes CASSPRHNFNYGYTF.

This rearrangement joins TRBV5-4 to TRBJ2-5; TRBD2 aligns across 13 bases. The CDR3 is made up of 17 amino acids. With V trimmed by 4 bases and J by 3 bases, 9 bases remained unmatched. Germline CDR1 and CDR2: SGHNT and YYREEE (reference sequence). CDR3 region: CASSRAGLAGVKETQYF. The CDR3 DNA reads TGTGCCAGCAGCCGAGCCGGACTAGCGGGAGTCAAAGAGACCCAGTACTTC.

This clonotype has just a few counts. The chain combines TRBV24-1 with TRBJ2-3, with D possibly called TRBD1 or TRBD2 (6 bases each). The CDR3 runs 16 residues. CDR1 and CDR2 from the germline V gene are KGHDR and SFDVKD. The V end was cut by 5 bases, the J end by 8 bases, with 22 bases between. The CDR3 sequence: CATSAPQGGAEGTQYF. The CDR3 DNA reads as TGTGCCACCAGTGCCCCACAGGGAGGTGCGGAAGGTACGCAGTATTTT.